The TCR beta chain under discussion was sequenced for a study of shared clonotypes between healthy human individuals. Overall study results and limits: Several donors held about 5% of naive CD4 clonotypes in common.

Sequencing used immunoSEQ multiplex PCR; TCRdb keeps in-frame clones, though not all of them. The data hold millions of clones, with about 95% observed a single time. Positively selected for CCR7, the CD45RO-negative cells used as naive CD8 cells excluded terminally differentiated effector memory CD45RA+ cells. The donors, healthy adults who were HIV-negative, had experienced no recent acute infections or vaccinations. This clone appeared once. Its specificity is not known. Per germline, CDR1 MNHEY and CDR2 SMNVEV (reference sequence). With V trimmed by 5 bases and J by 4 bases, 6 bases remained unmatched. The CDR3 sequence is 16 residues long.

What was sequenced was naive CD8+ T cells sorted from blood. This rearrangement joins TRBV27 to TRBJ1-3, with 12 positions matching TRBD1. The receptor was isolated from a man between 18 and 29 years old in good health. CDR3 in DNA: TGTGCCAGCAGTCCGCCGGGACAGGGGGCGGGAAACACCATATATTTT. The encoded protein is CASSPPGQGAGNTIYF.